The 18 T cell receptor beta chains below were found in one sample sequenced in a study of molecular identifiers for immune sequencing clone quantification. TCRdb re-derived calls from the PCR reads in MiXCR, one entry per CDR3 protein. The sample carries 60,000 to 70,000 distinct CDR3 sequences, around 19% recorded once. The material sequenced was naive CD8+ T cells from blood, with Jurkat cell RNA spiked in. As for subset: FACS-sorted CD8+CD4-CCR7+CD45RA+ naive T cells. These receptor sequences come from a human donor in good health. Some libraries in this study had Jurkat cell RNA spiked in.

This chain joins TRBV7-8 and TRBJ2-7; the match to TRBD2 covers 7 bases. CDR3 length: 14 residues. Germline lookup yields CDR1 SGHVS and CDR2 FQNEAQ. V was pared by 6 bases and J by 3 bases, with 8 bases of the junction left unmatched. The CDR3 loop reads CASSLIRDYYEQYF. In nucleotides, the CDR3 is TGTGCCAGCAGTCTCATACGGGACTACTACGAGCAGTACTTC.

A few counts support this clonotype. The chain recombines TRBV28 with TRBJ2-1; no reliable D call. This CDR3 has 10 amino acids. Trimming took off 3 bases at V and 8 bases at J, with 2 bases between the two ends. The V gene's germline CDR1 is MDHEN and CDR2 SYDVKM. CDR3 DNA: TGTGCCAGCAGTTTTGATGAGCAGTTCTTC. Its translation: CASSFDEQFF.

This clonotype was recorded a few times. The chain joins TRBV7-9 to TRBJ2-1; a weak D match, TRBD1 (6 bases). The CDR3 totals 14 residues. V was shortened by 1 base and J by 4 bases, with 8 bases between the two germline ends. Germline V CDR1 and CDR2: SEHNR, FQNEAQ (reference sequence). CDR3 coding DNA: TGTGCCAGCAGCTTAGGGACAGTATACAATGAGCAGTTCTTC. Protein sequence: CASSLGTVYNEQFF. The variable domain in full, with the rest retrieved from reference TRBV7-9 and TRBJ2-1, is DTGVSQNPRHKITKRGQNVTFRCDPISEHNRLYWYRQTLGQGPEFLTYFQNEAQLEKSRLLSDRFSAERPKGSFSTLEIQRTEQGDSAMYLCASSLGTVYNEQFFGPGTRLTVL.

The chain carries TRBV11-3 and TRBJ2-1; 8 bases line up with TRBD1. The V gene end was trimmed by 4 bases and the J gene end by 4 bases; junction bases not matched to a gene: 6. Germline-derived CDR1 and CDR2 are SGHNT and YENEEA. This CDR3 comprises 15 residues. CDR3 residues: CASSSDRGPYNEQFF. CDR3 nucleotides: TGTGCCAGCAGCTCAGACAGGGGCCCTTACAATGAGCAGTTCTTC.

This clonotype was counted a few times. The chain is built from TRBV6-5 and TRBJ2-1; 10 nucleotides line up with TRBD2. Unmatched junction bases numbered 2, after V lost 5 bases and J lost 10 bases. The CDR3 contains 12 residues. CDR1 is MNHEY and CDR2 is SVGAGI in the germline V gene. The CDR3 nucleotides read TGTGCCAGCAGTCTGGGACTAGCGGAGCAGTTCTTC. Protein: CASSLGLAEQFF.

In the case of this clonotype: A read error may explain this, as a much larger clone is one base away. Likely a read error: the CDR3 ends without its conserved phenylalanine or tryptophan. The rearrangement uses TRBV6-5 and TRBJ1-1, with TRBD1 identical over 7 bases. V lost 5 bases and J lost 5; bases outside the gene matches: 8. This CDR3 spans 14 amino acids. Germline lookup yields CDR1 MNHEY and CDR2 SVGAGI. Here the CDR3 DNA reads TGTGCCAGCAGTGCGACAGGGTTGTGGACTGAAGCTTTCCTT. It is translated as CASSATGLWTEAFL.

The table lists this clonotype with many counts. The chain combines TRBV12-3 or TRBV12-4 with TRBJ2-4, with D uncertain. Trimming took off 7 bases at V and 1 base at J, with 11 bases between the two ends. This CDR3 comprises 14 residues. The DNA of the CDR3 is TGTGCCAGCACCCTATATGCGGCCAAAAACATTCAGTACTTC. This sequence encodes CASTLYAAKNIQYF.

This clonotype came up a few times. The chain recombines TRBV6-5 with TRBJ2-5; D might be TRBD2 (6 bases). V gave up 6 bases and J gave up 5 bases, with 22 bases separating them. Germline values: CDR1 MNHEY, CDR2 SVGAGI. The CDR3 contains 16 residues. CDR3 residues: CASSPDLAIGGETQYF. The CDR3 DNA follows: TGTGCCAGCAGCCCCGACCTAGCGATTGGGGGGGAGACCCAGTACTTC.

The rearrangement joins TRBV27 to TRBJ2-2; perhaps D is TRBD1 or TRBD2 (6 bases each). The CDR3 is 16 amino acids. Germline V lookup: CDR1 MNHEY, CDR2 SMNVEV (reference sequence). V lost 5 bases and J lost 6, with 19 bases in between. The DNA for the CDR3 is TGTGCCAGCAGTCCGGGGGCGGTTGAAATATCCGGGGAGCTGTTTTTT. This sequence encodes CASSPGAVEISGELFF.

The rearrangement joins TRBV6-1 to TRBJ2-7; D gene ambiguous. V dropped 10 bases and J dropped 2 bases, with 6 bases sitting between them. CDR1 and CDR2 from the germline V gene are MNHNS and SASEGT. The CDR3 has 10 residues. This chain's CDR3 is CATNTYEQYF. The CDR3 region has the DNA TGTGCCACCAACACCTACGAGCAGTACTTC.

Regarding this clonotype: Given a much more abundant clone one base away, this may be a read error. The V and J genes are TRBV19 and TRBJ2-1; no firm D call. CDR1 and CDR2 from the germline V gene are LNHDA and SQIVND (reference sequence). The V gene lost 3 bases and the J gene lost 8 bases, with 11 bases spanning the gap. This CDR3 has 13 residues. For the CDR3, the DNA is TGTGCCAGTAGTATGGGCCTAACGGATGAGCAGTTCTTC. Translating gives CASSMGLTDEQFF.

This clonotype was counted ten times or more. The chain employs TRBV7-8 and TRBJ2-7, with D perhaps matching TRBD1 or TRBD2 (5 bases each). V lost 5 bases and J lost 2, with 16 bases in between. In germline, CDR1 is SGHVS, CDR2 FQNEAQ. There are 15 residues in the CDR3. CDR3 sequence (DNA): TGTGCCAGCAGCGTTAAAGGGCAGGGACCCTACGAGCAGTACTTC. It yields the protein CASSVKGQGPYEQYF.

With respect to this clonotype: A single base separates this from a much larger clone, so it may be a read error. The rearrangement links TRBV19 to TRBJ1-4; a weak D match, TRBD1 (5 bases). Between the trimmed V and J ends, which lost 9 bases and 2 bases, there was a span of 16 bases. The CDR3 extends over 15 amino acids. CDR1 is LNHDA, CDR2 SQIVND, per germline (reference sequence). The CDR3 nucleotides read TGTGCCAGAAGTGATCTGACAGTCACTAATGAAAAACTGTTTTTT. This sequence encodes CARSDLTVTNEKLFF.

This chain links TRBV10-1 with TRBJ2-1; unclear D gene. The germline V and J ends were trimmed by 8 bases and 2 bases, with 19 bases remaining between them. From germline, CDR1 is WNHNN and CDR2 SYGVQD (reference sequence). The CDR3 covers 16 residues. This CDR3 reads CASLRSCASPYNEQFF. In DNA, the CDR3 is TGCGCCAGCCTTCGTTCCTGCGCCTCCCCCTACAATGAGCAGTTCTTC.

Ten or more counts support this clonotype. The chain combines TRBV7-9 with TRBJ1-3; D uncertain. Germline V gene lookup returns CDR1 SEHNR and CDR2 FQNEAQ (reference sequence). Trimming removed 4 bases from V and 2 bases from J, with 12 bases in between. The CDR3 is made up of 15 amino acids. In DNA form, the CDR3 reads TGTGCCAGCAGCTCACCAATAGGAGCTGGAAACACCATATATTTT. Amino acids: CASSSPIGAGNTIYF.

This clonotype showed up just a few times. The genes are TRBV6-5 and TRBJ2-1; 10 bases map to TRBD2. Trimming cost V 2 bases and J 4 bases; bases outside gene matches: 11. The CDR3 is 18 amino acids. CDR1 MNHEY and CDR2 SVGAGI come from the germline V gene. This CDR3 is CASSYRRSTSGRYNEQFF. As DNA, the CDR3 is TGTGCCAGCAGTTACAGGAGATCGACTAGCGGGCGATACAATGAGCAGTTCTTC.

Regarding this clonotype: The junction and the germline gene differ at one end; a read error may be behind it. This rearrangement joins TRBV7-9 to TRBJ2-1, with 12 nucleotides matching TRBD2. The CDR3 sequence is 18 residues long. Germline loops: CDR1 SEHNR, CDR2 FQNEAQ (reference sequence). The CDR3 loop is CASNYTSGRSLSYSEQFF. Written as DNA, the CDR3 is TGTGCCAGCAACTATACTAGCGGGAGGTCGCTCTCCTACAGTGAGCAGTTCTTC.

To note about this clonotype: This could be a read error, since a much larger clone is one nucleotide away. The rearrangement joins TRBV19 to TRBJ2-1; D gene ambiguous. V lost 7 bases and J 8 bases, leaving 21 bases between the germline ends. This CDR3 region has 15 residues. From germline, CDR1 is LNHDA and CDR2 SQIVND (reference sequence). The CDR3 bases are TGTGCCAGTAATATTCGCAGAATTGTATCGGATGAGCAGTTCTTC. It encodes CASNIRRIVSDEQFF.